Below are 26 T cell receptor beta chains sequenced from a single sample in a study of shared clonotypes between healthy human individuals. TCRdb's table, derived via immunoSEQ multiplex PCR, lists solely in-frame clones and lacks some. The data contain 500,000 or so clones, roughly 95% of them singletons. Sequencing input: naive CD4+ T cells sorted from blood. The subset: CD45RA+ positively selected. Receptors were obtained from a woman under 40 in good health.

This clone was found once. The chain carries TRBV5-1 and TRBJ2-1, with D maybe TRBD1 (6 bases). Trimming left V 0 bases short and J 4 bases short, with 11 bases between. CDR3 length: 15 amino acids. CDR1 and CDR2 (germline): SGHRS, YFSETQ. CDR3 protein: CASSLVGTGYNEQFF. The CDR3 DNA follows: TGCGCCAGCAGCTTGGTGGGAACAGGGTACAATGAGCAGTTCTTC.

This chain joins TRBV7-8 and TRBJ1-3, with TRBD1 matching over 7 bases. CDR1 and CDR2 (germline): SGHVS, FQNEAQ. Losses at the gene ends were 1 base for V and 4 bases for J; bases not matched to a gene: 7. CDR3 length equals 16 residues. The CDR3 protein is CASSLEGGIGGNTIYF. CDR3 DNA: TGTGCCAGCAGCTTAGAAGGGGGCATAGGAGGAAACACCATATATTTT. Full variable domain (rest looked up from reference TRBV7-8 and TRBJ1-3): GAGVSQSPRYKVAKRGQDVALRCDPISGHVSLFWYQQALGQGPEFLTYFQNEAQLDKSGLPSDRFFAERPEGSVSTLKIQRTQQEDSAVYLCASSLEGGIGGNTIYFGEGSWLTVV.

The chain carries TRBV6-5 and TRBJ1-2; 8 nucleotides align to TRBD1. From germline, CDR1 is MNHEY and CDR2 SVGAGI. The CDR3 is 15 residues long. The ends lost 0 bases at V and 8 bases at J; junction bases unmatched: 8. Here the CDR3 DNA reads TGTGCCAGCAGTTACTCGGAGACAGGGGCGGTCGGCTACACCTTC. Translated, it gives CASSYSETGAVGYTF.

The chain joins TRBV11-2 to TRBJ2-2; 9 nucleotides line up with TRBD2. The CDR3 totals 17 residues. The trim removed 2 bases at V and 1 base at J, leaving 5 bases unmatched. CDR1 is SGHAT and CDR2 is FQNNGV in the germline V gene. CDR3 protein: CASSLRASGENTGELFF. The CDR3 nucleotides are TGTGCCAGCAGCTTAAGGGCTAGCGGGGAGAACACCGGGGAGCTGTTTTTT.

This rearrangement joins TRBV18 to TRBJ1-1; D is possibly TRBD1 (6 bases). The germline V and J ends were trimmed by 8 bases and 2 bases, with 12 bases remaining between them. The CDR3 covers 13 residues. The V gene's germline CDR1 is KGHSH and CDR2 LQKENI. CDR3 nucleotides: TGTGCCAGCCGGGACAAGGGTAACACTGAAGCTTTCTTT. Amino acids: CASRDKGNTEAFF.

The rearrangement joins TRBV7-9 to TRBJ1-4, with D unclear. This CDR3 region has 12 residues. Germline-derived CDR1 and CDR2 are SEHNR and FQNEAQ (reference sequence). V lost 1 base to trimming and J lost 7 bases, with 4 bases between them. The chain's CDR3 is CASSLEGEKLFF. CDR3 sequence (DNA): TGTGCCAGCAGCTTAGAGGGTGAAAAACTGTTTTTT.

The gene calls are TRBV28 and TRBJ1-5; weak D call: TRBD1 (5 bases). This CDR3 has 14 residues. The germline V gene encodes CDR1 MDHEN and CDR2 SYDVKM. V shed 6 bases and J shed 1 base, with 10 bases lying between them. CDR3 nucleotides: TGTGCCAGCAGGGGACGCAGGAGCAATCAGCCCCAGCATTTT. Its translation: CASRGRRSNQPQHF.

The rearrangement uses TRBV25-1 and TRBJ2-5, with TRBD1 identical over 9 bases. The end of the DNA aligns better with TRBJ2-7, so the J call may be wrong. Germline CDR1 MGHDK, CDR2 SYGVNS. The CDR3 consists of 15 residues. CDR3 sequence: CASSGGRDRAYEQYF. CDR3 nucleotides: TGTGCCAGCAGTGGGGGACGGGACAGGGCCTACGAGCAGTACTTC.

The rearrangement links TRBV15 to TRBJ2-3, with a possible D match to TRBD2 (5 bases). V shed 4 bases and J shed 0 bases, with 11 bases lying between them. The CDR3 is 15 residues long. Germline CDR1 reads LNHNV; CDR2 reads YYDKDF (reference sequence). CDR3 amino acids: CATSTRRTSTDTQYF. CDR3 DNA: TGTGCCACCAGCACCCGGAGGACTAGCACAGATACGCAGTATTTT.

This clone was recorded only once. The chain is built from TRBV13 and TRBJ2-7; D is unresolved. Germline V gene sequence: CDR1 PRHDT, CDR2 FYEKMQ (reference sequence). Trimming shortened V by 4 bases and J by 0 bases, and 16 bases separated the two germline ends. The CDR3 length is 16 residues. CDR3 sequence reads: CASSYTLPGSSYEQYF. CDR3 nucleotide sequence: TGTGCCAGCAGCTACACCCTGCCGGGCAGCTCCTACGAGCAGTACTTC.

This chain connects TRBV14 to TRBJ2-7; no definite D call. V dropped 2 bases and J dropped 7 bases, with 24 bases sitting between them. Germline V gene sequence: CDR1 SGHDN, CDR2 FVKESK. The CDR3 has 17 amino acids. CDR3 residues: CASSQTSPGKFLREQYF. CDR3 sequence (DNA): TGTGCCAGCAGCCAAACTTCACCGGGCAAATTCCTTCGAGAGCAGTACTTC.

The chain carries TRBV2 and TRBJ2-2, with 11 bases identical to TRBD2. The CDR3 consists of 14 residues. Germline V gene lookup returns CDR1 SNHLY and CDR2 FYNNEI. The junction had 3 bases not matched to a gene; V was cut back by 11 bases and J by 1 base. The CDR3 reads CAQGTSGNTGELFF. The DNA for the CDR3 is TGTGCCCAAGGGACTAGCGGGAACACCGGGGAGCTGTTTTTT.

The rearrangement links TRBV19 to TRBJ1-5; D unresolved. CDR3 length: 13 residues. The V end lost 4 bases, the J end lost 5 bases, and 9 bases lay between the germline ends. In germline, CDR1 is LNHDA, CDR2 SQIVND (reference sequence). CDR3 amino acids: CASSTPYYQPQHF. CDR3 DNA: TGTGCCAGTAGTACCCCTTATTATCAGCCCCAGCATTTT. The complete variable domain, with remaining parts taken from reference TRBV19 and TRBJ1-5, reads DGGITQSPKYLFRKEGQNVTLSCEQNLNHDAMYWYRQDPGQGLRLIYYSQIVNDFQKGDIAEGYSVSREKKESFPLTVTSAQKNPTAFYLCASSTPYYQPQHFGDGTRLSIL.

CDR3 amino acids: CASSLAWDEQFF. The CDR3 DNA reads TGTGCCAGCAGCTTAGCCTGGGATGAGCAGTTCTTC. The genes are TRBV7-8 and TRBJ2-1; unclear D gene. Trimming pared 0 bases from V and 8 bases from J, leaving 5 bases between. CDR3 length equals 12 residues. CDR1 is SGHVS and CDR2 is FQNEAQ in the germline V gene.

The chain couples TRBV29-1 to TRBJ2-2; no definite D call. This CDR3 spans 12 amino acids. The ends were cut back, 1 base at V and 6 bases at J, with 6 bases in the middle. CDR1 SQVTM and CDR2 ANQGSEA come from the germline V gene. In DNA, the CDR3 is TGCAGCGTTGAAGTACGGTCCGGGGAGCTGTTTTTT. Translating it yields CSVEVRSGELFF.

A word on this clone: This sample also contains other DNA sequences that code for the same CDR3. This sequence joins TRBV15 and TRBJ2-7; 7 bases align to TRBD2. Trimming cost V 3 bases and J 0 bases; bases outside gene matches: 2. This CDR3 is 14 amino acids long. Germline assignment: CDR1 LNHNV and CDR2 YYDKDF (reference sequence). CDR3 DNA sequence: TGTGCCACCAGCAGGGGAGGGGACTCCTACGAGCAGTACTTC. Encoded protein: CATSRGGDSYEQYF.

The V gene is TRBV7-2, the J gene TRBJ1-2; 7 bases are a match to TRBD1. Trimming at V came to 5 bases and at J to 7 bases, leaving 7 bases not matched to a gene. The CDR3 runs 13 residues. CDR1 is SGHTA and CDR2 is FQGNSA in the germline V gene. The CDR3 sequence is CASSDTGVFGYTF. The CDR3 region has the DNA TGTGCCAGCAGCGACACAGGGGTCTTTGGCTACACCTTC.

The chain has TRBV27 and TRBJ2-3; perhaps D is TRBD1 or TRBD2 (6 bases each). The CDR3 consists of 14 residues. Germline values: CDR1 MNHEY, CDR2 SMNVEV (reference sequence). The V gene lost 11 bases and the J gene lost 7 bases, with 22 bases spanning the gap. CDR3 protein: CASQPGGAVNTQYF. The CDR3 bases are TGTGCCTCCCAACCCGGGGGCGCGGTAAATACGCAGTATTTT.

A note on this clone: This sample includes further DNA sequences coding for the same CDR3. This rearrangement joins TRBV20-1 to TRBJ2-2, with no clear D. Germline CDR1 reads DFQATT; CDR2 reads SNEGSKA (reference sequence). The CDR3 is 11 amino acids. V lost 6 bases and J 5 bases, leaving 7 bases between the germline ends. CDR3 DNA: TGCAGTGCCCGGGCGACCGGGGAGCTGTTTTTT. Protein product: CSARATGELFF.

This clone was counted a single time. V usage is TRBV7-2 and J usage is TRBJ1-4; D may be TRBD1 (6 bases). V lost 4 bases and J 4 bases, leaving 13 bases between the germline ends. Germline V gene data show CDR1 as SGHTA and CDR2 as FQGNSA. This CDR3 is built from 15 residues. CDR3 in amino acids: CASSSLGGGNEKLFF. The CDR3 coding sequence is TGTGCCAGCAGCTCCTTAGGGGGAGGTAATGAAAAACTGTTTTTT.

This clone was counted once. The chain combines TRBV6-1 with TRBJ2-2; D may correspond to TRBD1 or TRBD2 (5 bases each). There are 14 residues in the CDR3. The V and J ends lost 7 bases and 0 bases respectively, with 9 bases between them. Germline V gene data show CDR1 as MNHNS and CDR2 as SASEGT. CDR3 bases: TGTGCCAGCATCTGGGACCCGAACACCGGGGAGCTGTTTTTT. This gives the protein CASIWDPNTGELFF.

CDR3 in amino acids: CASQQGEFQPQHF. For the CDR3, the DNA is TGTGCCAGCCAGCAGGGTGAGTTTCAGCCCCAGCATTTT. The chain carries TRBV6-5 and TRBJ1-5; possibly TRBD1 for D (5 bases). From germline, CDR1 is MNHEY and CDR2 SVGAGI. The CDR3 extends over 13 amino acids. Trimming removed 8 bases at V and 6 bases at J, with 14 bases between.

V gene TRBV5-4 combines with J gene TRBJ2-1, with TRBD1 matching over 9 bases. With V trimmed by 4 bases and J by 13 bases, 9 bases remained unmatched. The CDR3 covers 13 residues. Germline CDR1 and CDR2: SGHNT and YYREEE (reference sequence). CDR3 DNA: TGTGCCAGCAGCCCGGGACAGGGTCCGTATCAGTTCTTC. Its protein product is CASSPGQGPYQFF. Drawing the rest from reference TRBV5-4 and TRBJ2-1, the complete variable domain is ETGVTQSPTHLIKTRGQQVTLRCSSQSGHNTVSWYQQALGQGPQFIFQYYREEENGRGNFPPRFSGLQFPNYSSELNVNALELDDSALYLCASSPGQGPYQFFGPGTRLTVL.

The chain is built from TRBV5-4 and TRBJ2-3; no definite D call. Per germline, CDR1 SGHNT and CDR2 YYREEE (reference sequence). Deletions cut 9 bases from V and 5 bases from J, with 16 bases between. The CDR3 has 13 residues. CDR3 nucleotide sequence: TGTGCCATGGGGATCGGGTTTGGAGATACGCAGTATTTT. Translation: CAMGIGFGDTQYF.

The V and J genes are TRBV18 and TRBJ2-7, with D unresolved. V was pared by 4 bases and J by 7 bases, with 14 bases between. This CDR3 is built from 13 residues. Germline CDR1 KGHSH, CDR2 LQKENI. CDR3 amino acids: CASSRQPDEEQYF. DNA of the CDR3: TGTGCCAGCTCACGTCAACCGGACGAGGAGCAGTACTTC.

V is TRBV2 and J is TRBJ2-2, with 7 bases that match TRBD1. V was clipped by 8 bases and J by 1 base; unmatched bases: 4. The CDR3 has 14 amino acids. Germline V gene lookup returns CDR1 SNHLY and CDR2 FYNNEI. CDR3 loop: CASRPGGNTGELFF. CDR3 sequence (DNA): TGTGCCAGCCGGCCAGGGGGGAACACCGGGGAGCTGTTTTTT.